This entry is about one TCR beta chain. Its specificity is unknown. As to treatment: roughly 18 received Ad26.COV2.S at low or high dose, single or two shots; several received placebo; per-sample allocation not given. The investigators took samples on day 63 after the first vaccine or placebo injection. TCRdb's table, derived via immunoSEQ multiplex PCR, lists solely in-frame clones and lacks some. The table lists 330,000 or so clones, about 90% of them singletons. There are 16 residues in the CDR3. Germline CDR1 is SEHNR and CDR2 is FQNEAQ (reference sequence). Trimming took off 1 base at V and 3 bases at J, with 13 bases between the two ends. The data were obtained in a study of Ad26.COV2.S vaccination and SARS-CoV-2 variants. Study outcomes and limitations: The authors reported substantial breadth in spike-specific CD8+ and CD4+ T cell responses after vaccination.

The receptor was isolated from a person aged 18 to 59 who received the Ad26.COV2.S COVID-19 vaccine or a placebo. This specimen consisted of peripheral blood, obtained in a trial of Ad26.COV2.S vaccine versus placebo. The chain uses TRBV7-9 and TRBJ1-3; no clear D gene. The chain's CDR3 is CASSLGQVGGGNTIYF. DNA for the CDR3: TGTGCCAGCAGCTTAGGTCAAGTAGGAGGTGGAAACACCATATATTTT. Variable domain in full (rest from reference TRBV7-9 and TRBJ1-3): DTGVSQNPRHKITKRGQNVTFRCDPISEHNRLYWYRQTLGQGPEFLTYFQNEAQLEKSRLLSDRFSAERPKGSFSTLEIQRTEQGDSAMYLCASSLGQVGGGNTIYFGEGSWLTVV.